This T cell receptor (beta chain) is drawn from a study of blood T cell repertoires in COVID-19. About the research overall: PBMCs, B-cell-depleted T cells, or T cells were the source of the cDNA or gDNA that made up the material.

V was pared by 0 bases and J by 2 bases, with 11 bases between. The CDR3 loop spans 15 amino acids. CDR1 and CDR2 from the germline V gene are SGDLS and YYNGEE. Original analysis: Nucleated cell number was recorded as an estimate derived from reference gene primer amplification. TCRdb's copy holds only in-frame clones and misses some; the assay was immunoSEQ multiplex PCR. The DNA was the basis for D and trimming; V, J and clone size are from that table. The data show around 58,000 clones, approximately 82% seen once. This TCR came from a human donor in a cohort sampled during active COVID-19. Sequences were obtained from peripheral blood. This chain links TRBV9 with TRBJ1-2; maybe TRBD1 (6 bases). The CDR3, as DNA: TGTGCCAGCAGCGTAGGGACAGCTAAGAACTATGGCTACACCTTC. It yields the protein CASSVGTAKNYGYTF.